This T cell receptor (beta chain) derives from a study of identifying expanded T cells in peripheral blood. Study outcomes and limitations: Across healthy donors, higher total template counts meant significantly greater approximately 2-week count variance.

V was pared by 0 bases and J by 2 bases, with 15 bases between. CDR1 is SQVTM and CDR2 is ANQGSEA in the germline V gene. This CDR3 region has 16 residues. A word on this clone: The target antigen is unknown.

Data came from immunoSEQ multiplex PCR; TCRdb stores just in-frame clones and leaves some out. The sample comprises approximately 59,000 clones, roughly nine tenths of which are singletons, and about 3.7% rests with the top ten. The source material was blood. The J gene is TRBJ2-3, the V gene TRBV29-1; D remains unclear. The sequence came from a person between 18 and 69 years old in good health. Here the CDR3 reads CSVEDPPPQDTDTQYF. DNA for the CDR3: TGCAGCGTTGAAGACCCTCCCCCGCAGGACACAGATACGCAGTATTTT.